One sample yielded the 10 T cell receptor beta chains listed below, sequenced in a study of T cell changes during pregnancy in multiple sclerosis. TCRdb keeps only in-frame clones here, not all; method: immunoSEQ multiplex PCR. The top ten hold less than 2% of the sample, which has 85,000 to 95,000 clones, 91% seen once. The sequences come from peripheral blood, collected after pregnancy. Every receptor here comes from a female donor in good health, enrolled as a control in a pregnancy study.

This sequence joins TRBV7-3 and TRBJ2-5, with 8 bases identical to TRBD2. Germline loops: CDR1 SGHTA, CDR2 FQGTGA. The ends lost 5 bases at V and 7 bases at J; junction bases unmatched: 3. The CDR3 is made up of 12 amino acids. CDR3 in amino acids: CASSPGGATQYF. The CDR3 DNA is TGTGCCAGCAGCCCGGGGGGGGCGACCCAGTACTTC.

This clone was seen only a few times. This specimen includes other DNA sequences encoding the same CDR3. The chain is built from TRBV7-2 and TRBJ1-1, with 9 positions matching TRBD1. The CDR3 runs 14 residues. V was pared by 5 bases and J by 5 bases, with 6 bases of the junction left unmatched. Per germline, CDR1 SGHTA and CDR2 FQGNSA. The CDR3 protein is CASSPGTGRTEAFF. The CDR3 DNA is TGTGCCAGCAGCCCCGGGACAGGGAGAACTGAAGCTTTCTTT.

CDR3 DNA sequence: TGTGCCACCAGCAGAGAGGCCCTAGAGACCCAGTACTTC. It specifies CATSREALETQYF. The chain employs TRBV15 and TRBJ2-5, with D unresolved. This CDR3 is built from 13 residues. V was trimmed by 0 bases and J by 4 bases, leaving 6 bases between them. Germline CDR1 and CDR2: LNHNV and YYDKDF (reference sequence).

The V gene is TRBV6-5, the J gene TRBJ2-3, with D perhaps matching TRBD1 (5 bases). The V and J ends lost 5 bases and 1 base respectively, with 7 bases between them. The germline V gene encodes CDR1 MNHEY and CDR2 SVGAGI. The CDR3 is made up of 13 amino acids. CDR3 nucleotides: TGTGCCAGCAGTGTCAGGGGCACAGATACGCAGTATTTT. Translating gives CASSVRGTDTQYF.

V usage is TRBV15 and J usage is TRBJ2-1; 11 bases align to TRBD1. The V gene end was trimmed by 5 bases and the J gene end by 8 bases; junction bases not matched to a gene: 8. CDR1 and CDR2 from the germline V gene are LNHNV and YYDKDF (reference sequence). The CDR3 runs 15 residues. Here the CDR3 DNA reads TGTGCCACCAGCGTCCCGGGACAGGGGGTTTATGAGCAGTTCTTC. This sequence encodes CATSVPGQGVYEQFF.

The chain recombines TRBV6-5 with TRBJ1-1; D gene ambiguous. The germline V and J ends were trimmed by 2 bases and 10 bases, with 8 bases remaining between them. This CDR3 contains 11 residues. Germline V CDR1 and CDR2: MNHEY, SVGAGI. The CDR3 coding sequence is TGTGCCAGCAGTTACGTGGGGAGAGCTTTCTTT. Amino acid sequence: CASSYVGRAFF.

The V gene is TRBV5-1, the J gene TRBJ1-2; 8 nucleotides line up with TRBD1. The ends lost 0 bases at V and 5 bases at J; junction bases unmatched: 3. The length of the CDR3 is 14 residues. Germline lookup yields CDR1 SGHRS and CDR2 YFSETQ. CDR3: CASSLGQGQYGYTF. The CDR3 bases are TGCGCCAGCAGCTTGGGACAGGGGCAGTATGGCTACACCTTC.

The chain uses TRBV27 and TRBJ1-2; TRBD1 matches at 8 bases. CDR1 and CDR2 from the germline V gene are MNHEY and SMNVEV (reference sequence). V gave up 4 bases and J gave up 1 base; unmatched junction bases: 5. This CDR3 has 15 amino acids. CDR3 residues: CASSSRTGINYGYTF. Here the CDR3 DNA reads TGTGCCAGCAGTTCTCGGACAGGGATTAACTATGGCTACACCTTC.

This clone was recorded only once. The chain couples TRBV6-5 to TRBJ1-2; 7 bases match TRBD1. Germline V gene data show CDR1 as MNHEY and CDR2 as SVGAGI. The length of the CDR3 is 14 residues. Unmatched junction bases numbered 7, after V lost 5 bases and J lost 4 bases. The CDR3 spells CASSRQGDTYGYTF. CDR3 nucleotide sequence: TGTGCCAGCAGTCGCCAGGGGGATACCTATGGCTACACCTTC.

The V call is TRBV10-3, the J call TRBJ2-1, with D maybe TRBD2 (7 bases). Trimming left V 11 bases short and J 8 bases short, with 22 bases between. Germline V CDR1 and CDR2: ENHRY, SYGVKD. CDR3 length: 14 amino acids. CDR3 amino acids: CASHGGGQVHEQFF. Written as DNA, the CDR3 is TGTGCCTCTCATGGGGGGGGCCAAGTGCATGAGCAGTTCTTC.